The 29 T cell receptor beta chains below come from one sample, sequenced in a study of PD-L1 blockade in urothelial cancer. Time point described: pretreatment peripheral blood. Profiled with immunoSEQ multiplex PCR; TCRdb holds only in-frame clones, not every one. In the table there are 65,000 to 90,000 clones, 80% to 85% of which are singletons. Sequenced here: PBMCs, sampled around atezolizumab (anti-PD-L1) treatment. Source of these receptors: a woman aged 70-85 years with urothelial cancer.

The gene calls are TRBV5-1 and TRBJ2-5; tentative D call: TRBD2 (6 bases). The germline gives CDR1 SGHRS, CDR2 YFSETQ. This CDR3 is built from 15 residues. Between the trimmed V and J ends, which lost 2 bases and 5 bases, there was a span of 16 bases. The CDR3 is CASSFAQGGGETQYF. As DNA, the CDR3 is TGCGCCAGCAGCTTCGCGCAGGGAGGAGGGGAGACCCAGTACTTC.

The chain employs TRBV7-2 and TRBJ1-3; 8 bases line up with TRBD1. The CDR3 length is 13 residues. V dropped 5 bases and J dropped 3; count of bases not matched to a gene: 0. Germline lookup yields CDR1 SGHTA and CDR2 FQGNSA. The CDR3 loop is CASSDRGGNTIYF. The DNA of the CDR3 is TGTGCCAGCAGCGACAGGGGTGGAAACACCATATATTTT.

This clone was seen only a few times. Other DNA sequences in this sample translate to the same CDR3. The rearrangement uses TRBV19 and TRBJ2-1, with 8 bases that match TRBD1. CDR3 length: 14 residues. V lost 4 bases, J lost 6 bases, and 5 bases stayed unmatched. In germline, CDR1 is LNHDA, CDR2 SQIVND (reference sequence). The CDR3 DNA sequence: TGTGCCAGTAGTAATCAGGGGGCGCGCAATGAGCAGTTCTTC. Amino acid sequence: CASSNQGARNEQFF.

The V gene is TRBV19, the J gene TRBJ1-4, with TRBD1 as a possible D gene (5 bases). The CDR3 contains 14 residues. Germline V lookup: CDR1 LNHDA, CDR2 SQIVND (reference sequence). Trimming removed 2 bases at V and 3 bases at J, with 7 bases between. The DNA for the CDR3 is TGTGCCAGTAGTATAACAGGAGCTAATGAAAAACTGTTTTTT. It yields the protein CASSITGANEKLFF.

This chain connects TRBV28 to TRBJ1-6, with 7 bases matching TRBD1. The ends lost 6 bases at V and 8 bases at J; junction bases unmatched: 7. Germline V gene sequence: CDR1 MDHEN, CDR2 SYDVKM. The CDR3 extends over 14 amino acids. The CDR3 nucleotides are TGTGCCAGCAGCCTGGGACAGAAGGATTCACCCCTCCACTTT. It translates to CASSLGQKDSPLHF.

The genes are TRBV5-1 and TRBJ2-7; TRBD2 matches at 10 bases. Losses at the gene ends were 6 bases for V and 5 bases for J; bases not matched to a gene: 8. The CDR3 loop spans 14 amino acids. Germline CDR1 and CDR2: SGHRS and YFSETQ. The CDR3 sequence: CASTPIAGGDEQYF. CDR3 coding DNA: TGCGCCAGCACCCCAATAGCGGGAGGTGACGAGCAGTACTTC.

The rearrangement uses TRBV7-3 and TRBJ2-3, with 12 bases fitting TRBD2. The trim removed 8 bases at V and 4 bases at J, leaving 4 bases unmatched. This CDR3 has 14 residues. Germline CDR1 SGHTA, CDR2 FQGTGA. DNA for the CDR3: TGTGCCAGCGGCCCTAGCGGGAGGGCAGATACGCAGTATTTT. It yields the protein CASGPSGRADTQYF.

The rearrangement joins TRBV10-1 to TRBJ2-3; D is possibly TRBD1 (5 bases). CDR3 length: 14 residues. Trimming removed 5 bases from V and 1 base from J, with 10 bases in between. Germline V gene lookup returns CDR1 WNHNN and CDR2 SYGVQD (reference sequence). CDR3 nucleotide sequence: TGCGCCAGCAGTCCAGGGATGGGCACAGATACGCAGTATTTT. This gives the protein CASSPGMGTDTQYF.

The chain employs TRBV7-9 and TRBJ2-7; 11 bases are shared with TRBD2. V shed 2 bases, J shed 2 bases, and the junction held 8 bases outside the gene matches. Germline V gene lookup returns CDR1 SEHNR and CDR2 FQNEAQ (reference sequence). CDR3 length: 17 residues. The CDR3 spells CASSLSSGTSGPYEQYF. CDR3 nucleotide sequence: TGTGCCAGCAGCTTATCTTCCGGGACTAGCGGCCCCTACGAGCAGTACTTC.

In DNA, the CDR3 is TGCGCCAGCAGCGGGGGCGCCGGGACAGGGATGACCGGGGAGCTGTTTTTT. Residues: CASSGGAGTGMTGELFF. J is TRBJ2-2 and V is TRBV5-1; 9 bases agree with TRBD1. Trimming cost V 4 bases and J 5 bases; bases outside gene matches: 12. This CDR3 contains 17 residues. CDR1 is SGHRS and CDR2 is YFSETQ in the germline V gene.

This clone was found a few times. This chain joins TRBV4-1 and TRBJ1-1, with D tentatively TRBD1 (6 bases). The germline V gene encodes CDR1 MGHRA and CDR2 YSYEKL. With 1 base removed from V and 6 bases from J, the gap between germline ends came to 12 bases. This CDR3 region has 14 residues. The DNA of the CDR3 is TGCGCCAGCAGCCAAGTGGGGGGGCTAGCTGAAGCTTTCTTT. This codes for CASSQVGGLAEAFF.

This sequence joins TRBV29-1 and TRBJ2-7, with D perhaps matching TRBD2 (7 bases). Germline V gene sequence: CDR1 SQVTM, CDR2 ANQGSEA. V was clipped by 7 bases and J by 4 bases, with 17 bases between them. This CDR3 spans 13 amino acids. CDR3 protein: CSGVTGGGYEQYF. In DNA, the CDR3 is TGCAGCGGGGTTACGGGGGGCGGTTACGAGCAGTACTTC.

V is TRBV19 and J is TRBJ1-2; 7 bases map to TRBD1. V was pared by 2 bases and J by 3 bases, with 3 bases of the junction left unmatched. The CDR3 has 14 residues. The germline CDR1 and CDR2 sequences are LNHDA and SQIVND (reference sequence). CDR3 loop: CASSITQGDYGYTF. CDR3 nucleotides: TGTGCCAGTAGTATAACCCAGGGGGACTATGGCTACACCTTC.

The V call is TRBV5-6, the J call TRBJ2-1, with 7 positions matching TRBD1. Trimming removed 3 bases from V and 8 bases from J; junction bases left unmatched: 11. This CDR3 is built from 15 residues. Per the germline V gene, CDR1 is SGHDT and CDR2 is YYEEEE. The CDR3 loop reads CASSSLQGFTDEQFF. In DNA, the CDR3 is TGTGCCAGCAGCTCGCTACAGGGGTTCACCGATGAGCAGTTCTTC.

V usage is TRBV28 and J usage is TRBJ2-7; TRBD2 matches 12 bases. This CDR3 has 15 residues. Germline V gene lookup returns CDR1 MDHEN and CDR2 SYDVKM. V lost 6 bases, J lost 6 bases, and 9 bases stayed unmatched. The CDR3 here is CASSPGLAGHFEQYF. Written as DNA, the CDR3 is TGTGCCAGCAGCCCAGGACTAGCGGGACATTTCGAGCAGTACTTC.

This sequence joins TRBV7-9 and TRBJ2-5; the match to TRBD2 covers 7 bases. This CDR3 has 17 residues. Trimming at V came to 5 bases and at J to 5 bases, leaving 17 bases not matched to a gene. Germline V gives CDR1 SEHNR, CDR2 FQNEAQ (reference sequence). The CDR3 region is CASSPSVASGRVETQYF. DNA for the CDR3: TGTGCCAGCAGCCCCTCGGTGGCTAGCGGACGAGTGGAGACCCAGTACTTC.

This rearrangement joins TRBV5-1 to TRBJ1-2, with 7 bases identical to TRBD1. Germline assignment: CDR1 SGHRS and CDR2 YFSETQ. This CDR3 has 13 residues. With V trimmed by 6 bases and J by 6 bases, 8 bases remained unmatched. The CDR3 bases are TGCGCCAGCACCGTGACAGGGCGGGATGGCTACACCTTC. It is translated as CASTVTGRDGYTF. The complete variable domain, with remaining parts taken from reference TRBV5-1 and TRBJ1-2, reads KAGVTQTPRYLIKTRGQQVTLSCSPISGHRSVSWYQQTPGQGLQFLFEYFSETQRNKGNFPGRFSGRQFSNSRSEMNVSTLELGDSALYLCASTVTGRDGYTFGSGTRLTVV.

This sequence joins TRBV14 and TRBJ1-3; 7 nucleotides match TRBD1. This CDR3 is 16 amino acids long. The junction had 6 bases not matched to a gene; V was cut back by 0 bases and J by 4 bases. CDR1 and CDR2 (germline): SGHDN, FVKESK. DNA for the CDR3: TGTGCCAGCAGCCAAGATCGGTGGGGACAGGGAAACACCATATATTTT. Its translation is CASSQDRWGQGNTIYF.

This rearrangement joins TRBV5-6 to TRBJ2-7, with TRBD2 matching 8 bases. The CDR3 runs 15 residues. From germline, CDR1 is SGHDT and CDR2 YYEEEE. The V gene end was trimmed by 4 bases and the J gene end by 3 bases; junction bases not matched to a gene: 9. CDR3 residues: CASSPGFSGIYEQYF. The CDR3 nucleotides are TGTGCCAGCAGCCCAGGTTTTAGCGGGATCTACGAGCAGTACTTC. Looking up the rest from reference TRBV5-6 and TRBJ2-7 gives the full variable domain: DAGVTQSPTHLIKTRGQQVTLRCSPKSGHDTVSWYQQALGQGPQFIFQYYEEEERQRGNFPDRFSGHQFPNYSSELNVNALLLGDSALYLCASSPGFSGIYEQYFGPGTRLTVT.

This chain connects TRBV27 to TRBJ2-1; 12 positions agree with TRBD2. The CDR3 extends over 17 amino acids. Germline V gene data show CDR1 as MNHEY and CDR2 as SMNVEV (reference sequence). Germline trimming cut 6 bases from V and 4 bases from J; bases unmatched to any gene: 10. CDR3: CASSVIGLAGSYNEQFF. The CDR3 DNA is TGTGCCAGCAGCGTGATAGGACTAGCGGGATCTTACAATGAGCAGTTCTTC.

The chain has TRBV5-1 and TRBJ2-3, with a possible D match to TRBD1 (5 bases). The germline gives CDR1 SGHRS, CDR2 YFSETQ. CDR3 length equals 15 residues. V gave up 4 bases and J gave up 0 bases, with 12 bases separating them. CDR3 nucleotides: TGCGCCAGCAGCCCAAGAGCAGGGAGCACAGATACGCAGTATTTT. As protein: CASSPRAGSTDTQYF. The whole variable domain, filled in from reference TRBV5-1 and TRBJ2-3, reads KAGVTQTPRYLIKTRGQQVTLSCSPISGHRSVSWYQQTPGQGLQFLFEYFSETQRNKGNFPGRFSGRQFSNSRSEMNVSTLELGDSALYLCASSPRAGSTDTQYFGPGTRLTVL.

The chain joins TRBV2 to TRBJ1-2, with D possibly matching TRBD1 (6 bases). Germline V gives CDR1 SNHLY, CDR2 FYNNEI. Trimming pared 4 bases from V and 8 bases from J, leaving 26 bases between. The CDR3 contains 17 residues. The DNA for the CDR3 is TGTGCCAGCAGTGGAGGTTTGGGCAGGGGCTTTTCCCGGGGCTACACCTTC. As protein: CASSGGLGRGFSRGYTF.

This chain connects TRBV2 to TRBJ2-5, with D possibly being TRBD2 (5 bases). Trimming took 0 bases from V and 3 from J, leaving 14 bases between them. Germline loops: CDR1 SNHLY, CDR2 FYNNEI. The CDR3 is made up of 16 amino acids. This CDR3 is CASSEALLSGKETQYF. In DNA form, the CDR3 reads TGTGCCAGCAGTGAAGCGCTGCTATCGGGGAAAGAGACCCAGTACTTC.

This clone was detected only a few times. At one end the junction does not follow the germline gene, possibly because of a read error. The rearrangement links TRBV7-2 to TRBJ1-2; 8 bases line up with TRBD1. Germline V CDR1 and CDR2: SGHTA, FQGNSA. This CDR3 has 18 residues. The DNA of the CDR3 is TGTGCCAGCAGCTTAGCCCAGGAGGGGGCCAGGGGGCGGTCTGGTGTTGTCTTC. Protein: CASSLAQEGARGRSGVVF. Complete variable domain (other parts from reference TRBV7-2 and TRBJ1-2): GAGVSQSPSNKVTEKGKDVELRCDPISGHTALYWYRQSLGQGLEFLIYFQGNSAPDKSGLPSDRFSAERTGGSVSTLTIQRTQQEDSAVYLCASSLAQEGARGRSGVVFGSGTRLTVV.

The chain combines TRBV27 with TRBJ1-5, with a weak D call TRBD1 (6 bases). CDR1 MNHEY and CDR2 SMNVEV come from the germline V gene (reference sequence). The CDR3 runs 12 residues. With 1 base removed from V and 10 bases from J, the gap between germline ends came to 8 bases. CDR3 bases: TGTGCCAGCAGTTTATTACAGGGCCCCCAGCATTTT. It codes for CASSLLQGPQHF.

DNA of the CDR3: TGCGCCAGCAGCTTGGTGGAGGGGAACACTGAAGCTTTCTTT. Residues: CASSLVEGNTEAFF. The chain uses TRBV5-1 and TRBJ1-1, with D unresolved. The V gene's germline CDR1 is SGHRS and CDR2 YFSETQ. V was cut by 0 bases and J by 1 base, with 7 bases left in between. The CDR3 covers 14 residues.

The rearrangement joins TRBV5-6 to TRBJ2-7, with 7 nucleotides matching TRBD2. In germline, CDR1 is SGHDT, CDR2 YYEEEE. V lost 4 bases, J lost 3 bases, and 7 bases stayed unmatched. The CDR3 runs to 14 residues. The CDR3 region is CASSRTSSYYEQYF. CDR3 coding DNA: TGTGCCAGCAGCAGGACTAGTAGCTACTACGAGCAGTACTTC.

The J gene is TRBJ2-1, the V gene TRBV7-9; possibly TRBD2 for D (6 bases). Trimming left V 4 bases short and J 1 base short, with 17 bases between. Germline CDR1 is SEHNR and CDR2 is FQNEAQ (reference sequence). The CDR3 loop spans 17 amino acids. For the CDR3, the DNA is TGTGCCAGCAGCTACCCCCTTGGGGGAGGTTCCTACAATGAGCAGTTCTTC. As protein: CASSYPLGGGSYNEQFF.

The gene calls are TRBV29-1 and TRBJ2-1; D perhaps matches TRBD1 (6 bases). The CDR3 is 14 amino acids. V dropped 7 bases and J dropped 2 bases, with 15 bases sitting between them. Germline assignment: CDR1 SQVTM and CDR2 ANQGSEA. The CDR3 sequence is CSASGDNPYNEQFF. The CDR3 DNA sequence: TGCAGCGCTTCAGGGGACAACCCCTACAATGAGCAGTTCTTC.